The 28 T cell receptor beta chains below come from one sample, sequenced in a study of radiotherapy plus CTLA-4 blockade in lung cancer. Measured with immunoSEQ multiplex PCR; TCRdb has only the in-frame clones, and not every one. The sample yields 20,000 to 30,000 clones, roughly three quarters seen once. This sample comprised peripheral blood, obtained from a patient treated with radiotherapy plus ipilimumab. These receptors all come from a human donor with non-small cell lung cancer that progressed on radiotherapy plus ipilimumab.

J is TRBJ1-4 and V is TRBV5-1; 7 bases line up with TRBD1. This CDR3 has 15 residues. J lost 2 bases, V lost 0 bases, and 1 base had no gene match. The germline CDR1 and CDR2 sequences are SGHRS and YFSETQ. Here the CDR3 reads CASSLEGQTNEKLFF. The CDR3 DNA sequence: TGCGCCAGCAGCTTGGAGGGACAGACTAATGAAAAACTGTTTTTT.

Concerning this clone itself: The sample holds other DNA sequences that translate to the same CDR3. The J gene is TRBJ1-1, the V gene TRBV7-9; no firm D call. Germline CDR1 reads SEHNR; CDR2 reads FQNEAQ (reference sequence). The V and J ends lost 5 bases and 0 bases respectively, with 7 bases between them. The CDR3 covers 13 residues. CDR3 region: CASSLDLNTEAFF. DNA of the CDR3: TGTGCCAGCAGCCTCGACTTGAACACTGAAGCTTTCTTT.

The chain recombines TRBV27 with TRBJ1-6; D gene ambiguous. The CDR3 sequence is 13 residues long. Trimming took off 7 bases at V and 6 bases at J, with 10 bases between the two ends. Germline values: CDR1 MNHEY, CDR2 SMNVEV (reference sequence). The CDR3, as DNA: TGTGCCAGCACCTCGGGGATTAATTCACCCCTCCACTTT. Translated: CASTSGINSPLHF.

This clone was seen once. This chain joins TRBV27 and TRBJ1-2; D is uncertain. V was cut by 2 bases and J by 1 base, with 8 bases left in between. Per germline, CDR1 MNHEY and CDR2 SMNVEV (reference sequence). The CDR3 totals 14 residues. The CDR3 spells CASSLSENNYGYTF. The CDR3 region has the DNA TGTGCCAGCAGTTTAAGCGAAAATAACTATGGCTACACCTTC.

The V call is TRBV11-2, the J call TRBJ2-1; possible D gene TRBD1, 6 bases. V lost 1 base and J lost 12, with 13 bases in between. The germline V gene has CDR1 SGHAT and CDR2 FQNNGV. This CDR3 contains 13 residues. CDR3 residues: CASSLARTERQFF. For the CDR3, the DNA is TGTGCCAGCAGCTTAGCCCGGACAGAACGGCAGTTCTTC.

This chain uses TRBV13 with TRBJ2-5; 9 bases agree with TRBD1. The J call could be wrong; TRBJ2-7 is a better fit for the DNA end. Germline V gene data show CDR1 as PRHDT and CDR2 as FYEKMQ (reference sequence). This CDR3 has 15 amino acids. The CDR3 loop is CASSITWTGAYEQYF. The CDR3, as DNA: TGTGCCAGCAGCATAACGTGGACAGGGGCCTACGAGCAGTACTTC.

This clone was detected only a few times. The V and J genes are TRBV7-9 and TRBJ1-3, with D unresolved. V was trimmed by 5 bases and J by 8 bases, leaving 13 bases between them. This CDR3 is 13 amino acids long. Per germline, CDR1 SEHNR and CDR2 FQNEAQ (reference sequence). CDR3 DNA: TGTGCCAGCAGCCTCGGCGGTGGGGACACCATATATTTT. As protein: CASSLGGGDTIYF. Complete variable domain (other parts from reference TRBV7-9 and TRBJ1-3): DTGVSQNPRHKITKRGQNVTFRCDPISEHNRLYWYRQTLGQGPEFLTYFQNEAQLEKSRLLSDRFSAERPKGSFSTLEIQRTEQGDSAMYLCASSLGGGDTIYFGEGSWLTVV.

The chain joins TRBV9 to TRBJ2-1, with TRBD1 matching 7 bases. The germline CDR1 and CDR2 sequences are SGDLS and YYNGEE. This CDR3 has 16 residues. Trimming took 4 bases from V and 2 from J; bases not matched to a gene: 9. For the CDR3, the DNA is TGTGCCAGCAGCCCAGGGGGTGGTAACACCTACAATGAGCAGTTCTTC. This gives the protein CASSPGGGNTYNEQFF.

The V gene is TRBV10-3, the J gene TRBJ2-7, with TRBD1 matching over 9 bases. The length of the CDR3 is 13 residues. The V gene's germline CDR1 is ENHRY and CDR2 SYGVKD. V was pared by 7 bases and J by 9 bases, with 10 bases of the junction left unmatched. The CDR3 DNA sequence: TGTGCCATCACTCCGGGACAGGGATTTTGGCAGTACTTC. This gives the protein CAITPGQGFWQYF.

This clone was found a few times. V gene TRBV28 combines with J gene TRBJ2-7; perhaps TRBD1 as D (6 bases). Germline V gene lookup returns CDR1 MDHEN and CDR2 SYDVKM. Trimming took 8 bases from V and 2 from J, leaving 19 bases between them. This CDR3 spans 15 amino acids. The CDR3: CASAREPGTTYEQYF. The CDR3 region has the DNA TGTGCCAGCGCCCGGGAACCCGGGACAACCTACGAGCAGTACTTC.

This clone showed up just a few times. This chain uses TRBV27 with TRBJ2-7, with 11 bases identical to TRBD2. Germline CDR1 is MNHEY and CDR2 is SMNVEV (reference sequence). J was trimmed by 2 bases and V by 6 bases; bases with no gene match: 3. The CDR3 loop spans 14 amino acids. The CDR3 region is CASRLAGGTYEQYF. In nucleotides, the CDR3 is TGTGCCAGCAGGTTAGCGGGGGGGACCTACGAGCAGTACTTC.

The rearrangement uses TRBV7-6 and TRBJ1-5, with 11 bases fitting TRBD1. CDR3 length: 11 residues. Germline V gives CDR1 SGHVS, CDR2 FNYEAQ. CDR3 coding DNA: TGTCGGGACAGGGGGAATCAGCCCCAGCATTTT. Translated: CRDRGNQPQHF.

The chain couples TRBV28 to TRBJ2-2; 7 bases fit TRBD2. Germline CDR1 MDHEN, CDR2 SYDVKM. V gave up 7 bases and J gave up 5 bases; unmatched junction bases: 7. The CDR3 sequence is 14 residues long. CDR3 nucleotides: TGTGCCAGCATTGGCGGGAGTCGAACCGGGGAGCTGTTTTTT. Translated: CASIGGSRTGELFF.

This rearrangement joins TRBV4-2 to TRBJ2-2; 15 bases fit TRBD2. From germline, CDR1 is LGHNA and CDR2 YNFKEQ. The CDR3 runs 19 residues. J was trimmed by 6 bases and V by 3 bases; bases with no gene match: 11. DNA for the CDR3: TGTGCCAGCAGCCAGGGACTAGCGGGAGGAGGGTCGCCCGCCGGGGAGCTGTTTTTT. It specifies CASSQGLAGGGSPAGELFF.

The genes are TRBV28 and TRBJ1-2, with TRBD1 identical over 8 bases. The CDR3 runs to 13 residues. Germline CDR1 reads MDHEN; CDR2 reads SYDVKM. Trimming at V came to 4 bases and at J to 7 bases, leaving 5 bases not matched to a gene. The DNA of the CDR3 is TGTGCCAGCAGTTCGACAGGGGACCGTGGCTACACCTTC. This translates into CASSSTGDRGYTF.

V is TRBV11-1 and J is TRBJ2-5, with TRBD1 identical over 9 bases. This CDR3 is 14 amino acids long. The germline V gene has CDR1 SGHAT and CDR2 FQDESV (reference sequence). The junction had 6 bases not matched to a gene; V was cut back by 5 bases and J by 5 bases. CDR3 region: CASSPGQGAETQYF. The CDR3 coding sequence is TGTGCCAGCAGCCCGGGACAGGGAGCGGAGACCCAGTACTTC.

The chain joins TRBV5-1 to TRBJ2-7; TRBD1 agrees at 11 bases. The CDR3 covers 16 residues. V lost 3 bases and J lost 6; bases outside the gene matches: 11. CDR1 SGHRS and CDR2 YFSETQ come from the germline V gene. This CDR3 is CASSSGQGASQFEQYF. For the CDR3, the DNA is TGCGCCAGCAGCTCCGGACAGGGGGCCTCCCAGTTCGAGCAGTACTTC.

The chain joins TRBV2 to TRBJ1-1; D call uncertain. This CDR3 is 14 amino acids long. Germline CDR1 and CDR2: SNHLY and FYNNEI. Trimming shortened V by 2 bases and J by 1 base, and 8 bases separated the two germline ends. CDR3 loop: CASSELRSNTEAFF. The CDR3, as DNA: TGTGCCAGCAGTGAATTGAGGTCGAACACTGAAGCTTTCTTT.

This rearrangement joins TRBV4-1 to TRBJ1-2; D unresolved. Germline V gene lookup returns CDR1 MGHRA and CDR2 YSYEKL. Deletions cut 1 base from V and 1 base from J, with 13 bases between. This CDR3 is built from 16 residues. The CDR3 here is CASSQGSGLDNYGYTF. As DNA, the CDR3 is TGCGCCAGCAGCCAAGGGTCCGGACTCGATAACTATGGCTACACCTTC.

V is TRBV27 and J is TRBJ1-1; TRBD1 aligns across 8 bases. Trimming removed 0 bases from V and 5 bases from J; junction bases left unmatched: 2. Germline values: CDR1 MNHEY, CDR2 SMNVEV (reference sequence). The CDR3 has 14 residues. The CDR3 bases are TGTGCCAGCAGTTTATCGAACAGGGGGACTGAAGCTTTCTTT. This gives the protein CASSLSNRGTEAFF.

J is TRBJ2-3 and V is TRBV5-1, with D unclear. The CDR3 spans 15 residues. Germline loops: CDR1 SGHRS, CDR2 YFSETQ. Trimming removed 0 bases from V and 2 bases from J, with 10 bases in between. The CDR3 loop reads CASSLVGPPTDTQYF. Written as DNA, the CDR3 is TGCGCCAGCAGCTTGGTCGGGCCTCCCACAGATACGCAGTATTTT.

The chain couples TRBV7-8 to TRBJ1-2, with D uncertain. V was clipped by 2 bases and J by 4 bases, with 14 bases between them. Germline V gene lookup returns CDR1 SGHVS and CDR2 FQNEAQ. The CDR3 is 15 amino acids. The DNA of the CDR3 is TGTGCCAGCAGCTTAAGGACTCAGCAGTTCTATGGCTACACCTTC. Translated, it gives CASSLRTQQFYGYTF.

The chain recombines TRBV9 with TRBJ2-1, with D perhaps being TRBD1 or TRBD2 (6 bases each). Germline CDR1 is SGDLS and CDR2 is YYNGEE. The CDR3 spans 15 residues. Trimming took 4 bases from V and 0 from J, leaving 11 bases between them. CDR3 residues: CASSPGALSYNEQFF. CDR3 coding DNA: TGTGCCAGCAGCCCGGGGGCCCTCTCCTACAATGAGCAGTTCTTC. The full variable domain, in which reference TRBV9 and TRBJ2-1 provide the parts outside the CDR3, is DSGVTQTPKHLITATGQRVTLRCSPRSGDLSVYWYQQSLDQGLQFLIQYYNGEERAKGNILERFSAQQFPDLHSELNLSSLELGDSALYFCASSPGALSYNEQFFGPGTRLTVL.

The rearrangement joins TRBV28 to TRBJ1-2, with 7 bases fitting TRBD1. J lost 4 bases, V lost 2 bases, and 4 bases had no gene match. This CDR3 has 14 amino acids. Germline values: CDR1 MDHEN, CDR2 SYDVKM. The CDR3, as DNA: TGTGCCAGCAGTTTAGGGGGGACAGCCTATGGCTACACCTTC. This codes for CASSLGGTAYGYTF.

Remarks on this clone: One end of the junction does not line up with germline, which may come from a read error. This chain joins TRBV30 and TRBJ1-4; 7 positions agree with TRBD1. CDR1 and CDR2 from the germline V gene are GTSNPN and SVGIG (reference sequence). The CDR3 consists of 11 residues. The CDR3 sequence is CAWSDRGTIRF. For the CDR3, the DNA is TGTGCCTGGAGTGACAGGGGAACAATTCGTTTT.

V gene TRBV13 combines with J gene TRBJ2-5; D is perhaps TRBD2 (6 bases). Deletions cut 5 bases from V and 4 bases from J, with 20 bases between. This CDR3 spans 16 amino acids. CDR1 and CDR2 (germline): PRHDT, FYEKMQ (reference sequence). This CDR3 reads CASSREGTWTSETQYF. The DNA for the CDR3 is TGTGCCAGCAGCCGCGAGGGGACTTGGACATCAGAGACCCAGTACTTC. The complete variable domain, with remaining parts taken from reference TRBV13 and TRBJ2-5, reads AAGVIQSPRHLIKEKRETATLKCYPIPRHDTVYWYQQGPGQDPQFLISFYEKMQSDKGSIPDRFSAQQFSDYHSELNMSSLELGDSALYFCASSREGTWTSETQYFGPGTRLLVL.

The DNA of the CDR3 is TGTGCCAGCAGTTACTCGAGACAGAGAAATGAAAAACTGTTTTTT. This translates into CASSYSRQRNEKLFF. The chain recombines TRBV6-5 with TRBJ1-4; TRBD1 might be the D (5 bases). Germline V gene sequence: CDR1 MNHEY, CDR2 SVGAGI. V was shortened by 0 bases and J by 5 bases, with 10 bases between the two germline ends. The CDR3 sequence is 15 residues long.

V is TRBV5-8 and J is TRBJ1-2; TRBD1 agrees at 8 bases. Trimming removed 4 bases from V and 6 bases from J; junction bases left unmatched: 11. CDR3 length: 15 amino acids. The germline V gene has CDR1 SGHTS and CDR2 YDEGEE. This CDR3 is CASSLLTGGRNGYTF. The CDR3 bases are TGTGCCAGCAGCCTCCTTACAGGGGGTAGGAATGGCTACACCTTC.